This TCR beta chain was sequenced during a study of PD-1 blockade in classical Hodgkin lymphoma. Points from the study as a whole: CD4+ TCR diversity, unlike CD8+, rose significantly by C4D1. Baseline diversity in complete responders resembled that of newly diagnosed patients.

The ends lost 4 bases at V and 3 bases at J; junction bases unmatched: 6. Germline values: CDR1 SGHTA, CDR2 FQGNSA. The CDR3 runs to 14 residues. The data were produced by immunoSEQ multiplex PCR, yet TCRdb's version contains in-frame clones alone and is incomplete. The data contain around 91,000 clones, around nine tenths of them seen just once; the ten biggest clones take up roughly a fifth. Each of the patients experienced relapse following autologous stem cell transplantation, and their brentuximab vedotin exposure differed. A word on this clone: What it recognizes is unknown.

The sample in question was peripheral blood mononuclear cells (PBMCs), obtained at baseline. This sequence was found in a human donor with classical Hodgkin lymphoma. The chain couples TRBV7-2 to TRBJ2-7; 7 positions agree with TRBD2. The CDR3 is CASSSTGGVYEQYF. In DNA, the CDR3 is TGTGCCAGCAGCTCAACTGGGGGGGTCTACGAGCAGTACTTC.